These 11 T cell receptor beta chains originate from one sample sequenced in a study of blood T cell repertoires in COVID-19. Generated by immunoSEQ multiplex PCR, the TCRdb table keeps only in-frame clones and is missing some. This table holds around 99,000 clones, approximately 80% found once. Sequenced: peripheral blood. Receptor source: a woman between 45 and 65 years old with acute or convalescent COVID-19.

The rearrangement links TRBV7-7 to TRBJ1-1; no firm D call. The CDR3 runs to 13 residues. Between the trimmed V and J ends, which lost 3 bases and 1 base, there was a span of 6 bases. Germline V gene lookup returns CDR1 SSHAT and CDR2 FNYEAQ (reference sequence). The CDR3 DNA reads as TGTGCCAGCAGCTTGCAGCGGAACACTGAAGCTTTCTTT. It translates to CASSLQRNTEAFF. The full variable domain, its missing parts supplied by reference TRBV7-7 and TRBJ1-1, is GAGVSQSPRYKVTKRGQDVTLRCDPISSHATLYWYQQALGQGPEFLTYFNYEAQPDKSGLPSDRFSAERPEGSISTLTIQRTEQRDSAMYRCASSLQRNTEAFFGQGTRLTVV.

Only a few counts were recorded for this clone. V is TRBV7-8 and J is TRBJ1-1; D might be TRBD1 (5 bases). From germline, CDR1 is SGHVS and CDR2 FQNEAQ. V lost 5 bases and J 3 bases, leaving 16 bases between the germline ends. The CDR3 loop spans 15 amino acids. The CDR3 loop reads CASSPREGGDTEAFF. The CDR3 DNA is TGTGCCAGCAGCCCTCGGGAGGGAGGGGACACTGAAGCTTTCTTT.

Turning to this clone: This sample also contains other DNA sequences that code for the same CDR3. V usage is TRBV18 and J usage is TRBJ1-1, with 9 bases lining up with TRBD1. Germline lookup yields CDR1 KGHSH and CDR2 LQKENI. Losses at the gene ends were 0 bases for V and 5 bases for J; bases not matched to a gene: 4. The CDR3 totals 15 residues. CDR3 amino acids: CASSPPGQGGTEAFF. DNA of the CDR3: TGTGCCAGCTCACCACCGGGACAGGGTGGAACTGAAGCTTTCTTT.

CDR3 nucleotides: TGCGCCAGCAGCTCCGGACAGGTCGCAACTAATGAAAAACTGTTTTTT. Encoded protein: CASSSGQVATNEKLFF. The V call is TRBV5-1, the J call TRBJ1-4; TRBD1 agrees at 7 bases. Germline CDR1 and CDR2: SGHRS and YFSETQ. The V and J ends lost 3 bases and 0 bases, in that order; junction bases with no gene match: 5. This CDR3 region has 16 residues.

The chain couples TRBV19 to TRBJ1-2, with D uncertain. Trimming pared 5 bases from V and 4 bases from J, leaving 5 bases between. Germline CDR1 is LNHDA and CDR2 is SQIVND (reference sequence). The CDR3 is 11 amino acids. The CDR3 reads CASSLPYGYTF. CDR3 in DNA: TGTGCCAGTAGTCTCCCCTATGGCTACACCTTC.

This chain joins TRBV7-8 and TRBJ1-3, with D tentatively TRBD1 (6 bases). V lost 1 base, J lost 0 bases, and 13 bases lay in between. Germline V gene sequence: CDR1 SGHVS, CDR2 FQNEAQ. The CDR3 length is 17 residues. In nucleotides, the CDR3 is TGTGCCAGCAGCTTAGTCGGACAGCAAGACTCTGGAAACACCATATATTTT. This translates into CASSLVGQQDSGNTIYF.

The CDR3 loop reads CSASGASQHVNTEAFF. The CDR3 region has the DNA TGCAGTGCTAGTGGTGCCTCACAGCATGTGAACACTGAAGCTTTCTTT. The V call is TRBV20-1, the J call TRBJ1-1; D is undetermined. Germline V lookup: CDR1 DFQATT, CDR2 SNEGSKA (reference sequence). Trimming stripped 3 bases from V and 0 bases from J, with 17 bases between. The CDR3 is 16 amino acids.

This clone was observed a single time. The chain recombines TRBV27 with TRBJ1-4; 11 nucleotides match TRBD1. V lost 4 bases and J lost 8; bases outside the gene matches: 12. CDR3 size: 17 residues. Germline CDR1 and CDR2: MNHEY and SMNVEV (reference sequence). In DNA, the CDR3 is TGTGCCAGCAGTTCCACCCGGACAGGGGGCCTCGAGGAAAAACTGTTTTTT. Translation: CASSSTRTGGLEEKLFF.

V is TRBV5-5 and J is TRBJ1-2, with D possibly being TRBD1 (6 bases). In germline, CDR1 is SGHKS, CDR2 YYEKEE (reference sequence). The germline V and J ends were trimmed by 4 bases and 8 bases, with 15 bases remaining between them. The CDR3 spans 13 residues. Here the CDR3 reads CASSPTGSAGYTF. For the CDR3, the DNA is TGTGCCAGCAGCCCCACAGGGTCAGCCGGCTACACCTTC.

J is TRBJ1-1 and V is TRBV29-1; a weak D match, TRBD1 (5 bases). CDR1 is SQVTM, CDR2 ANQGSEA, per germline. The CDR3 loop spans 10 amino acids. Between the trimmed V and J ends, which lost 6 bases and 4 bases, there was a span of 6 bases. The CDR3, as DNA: TGCAGCGTCGGGGGCACTGAAGCTTTCTTT. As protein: CSVGGTEAFF. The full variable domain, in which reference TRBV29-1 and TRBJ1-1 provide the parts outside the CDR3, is SAVISQKPSRDICQRGTSLTIQCQVDSQVTMMFWYRQQPGQSLTLIATANQGSEATYESGFVIDKFPISRPNLTFSTLTVSNMSPEDSSIYLCSVGGTEAFFGQGTRLTVV.

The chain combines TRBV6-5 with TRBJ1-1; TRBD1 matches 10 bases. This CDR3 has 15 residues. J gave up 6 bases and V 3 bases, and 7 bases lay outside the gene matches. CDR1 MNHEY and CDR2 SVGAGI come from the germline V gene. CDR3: CASSYSGTGVSEAFF. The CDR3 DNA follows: TGTGCCAGCAGTTATTCCGGGACAGGGGTCTCTGAAGCTTTCTTT.